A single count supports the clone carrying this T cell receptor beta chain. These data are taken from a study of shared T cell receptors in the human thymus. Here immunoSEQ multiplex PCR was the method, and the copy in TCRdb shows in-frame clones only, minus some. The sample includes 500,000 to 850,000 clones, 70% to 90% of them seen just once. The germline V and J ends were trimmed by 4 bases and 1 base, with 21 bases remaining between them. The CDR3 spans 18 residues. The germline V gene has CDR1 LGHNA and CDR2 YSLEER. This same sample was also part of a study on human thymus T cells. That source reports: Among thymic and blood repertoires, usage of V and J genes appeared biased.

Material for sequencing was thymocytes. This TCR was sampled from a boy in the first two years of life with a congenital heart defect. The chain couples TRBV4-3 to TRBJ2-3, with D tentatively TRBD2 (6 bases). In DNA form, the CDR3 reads TGCGCCAGCAGCCTAGTTCGTTGGGACTCTCCTCGCACAGATACGCAGTATTTT. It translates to CASSLVRWDSPRTDTQYF.